This T cell receptor beta chain appears in the sequencing data of a study of Ad26.COV2.S vaccination and SARS-CoV-2 variants. Study-wide findings and caveats: Vaccinees and placebo recipients showed similar non-spike TCR breadth.

This clone turned up a few times. No antigen is known for it. The treatment is: around 19 received Ad26.COV2.S at low or high dose, single or two shots; about 5 received placebo; per-sample allocation not given. Samples analyzed were those drawn on day 63 after the first vaccine or placebo injection. The protocol was immunoSEQ multiplex PCR, while the TCRdb copy is restricted to in-frame clones and leaves out a portion. The sample has some 420,000 clones, roughly 90% seen once. The CDR3 is 20 amino acids. With 3 bases clipped from V and 4 bases from J, the junction kept 21 bases outside the gene matches. Germline CDR1 and CDR2: SGHVS and FQNEAQ.

The input for sequencing was peripheral blood, taken in a trial of Ad26.COV2.S vaccine versus placebo. The chain has TRBV7-8 and TRBJ2-1, with 7 bases matching TRBD1. The receptor was derived from a person aged 18-60 years who received the Ad26.COV2.S COVID-19 vaccine or a placebo. DNA of the CDR3: TGTGCCAGCAGCTTGGCCCCAGACAGGGTTTCGTACTGGTGGTACAATGAGCAGTTCTTC. Its protein product is CASSLAPDRVSYWWYNEQFF.